The source of this T cell receptor beta chain is a study of OX40 agonist ivuxolimab in advanced cancers. The sample holds a few counts of this clone. The CDR3 length is 16 residues. Trimming shortened V by 4 bases and J by 4 bases, and 20 bases separated the two germline ends. The germline V gene has CDR1 SGHRS and CDR2 YFSETQ. The table came from immunoSEQ multiplex PCR; TCRdb's copy has only in-frame clones and leaves some out. The sample has around 70,000 clones, 65% to 90% seen once; the top ten hold 0.5% to 0.6%. Sequenced material: CD4+ or CD8+ T cells sorted from blood, taken in a trial of the OX40 agonist ivuxolimab. This rearrangement joins TRBV5-1 to TRBJ2-5; D call uncertain. This TCR derives from an adult with an advanced solid tumor such as melanoma, head and neck, liver or kidney cancer. The CDR3 loop reads CASSPTELGWGETQYF. The CDR3 DNA follows: TGCGCCAGCAGCCCAACGGAGTTGGGGTGGGGAGAGACCCAGTACTTC.